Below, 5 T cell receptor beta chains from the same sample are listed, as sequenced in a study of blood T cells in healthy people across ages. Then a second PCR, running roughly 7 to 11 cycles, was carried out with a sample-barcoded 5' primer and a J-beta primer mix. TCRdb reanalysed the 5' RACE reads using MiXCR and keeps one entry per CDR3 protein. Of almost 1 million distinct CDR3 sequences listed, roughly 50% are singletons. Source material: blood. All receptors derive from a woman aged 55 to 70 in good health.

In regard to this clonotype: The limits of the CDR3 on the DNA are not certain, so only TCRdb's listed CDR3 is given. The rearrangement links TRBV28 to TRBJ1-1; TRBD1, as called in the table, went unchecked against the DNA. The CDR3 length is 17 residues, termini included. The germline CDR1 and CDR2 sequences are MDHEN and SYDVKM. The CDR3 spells CASSLAQAGDHSGGAFF.

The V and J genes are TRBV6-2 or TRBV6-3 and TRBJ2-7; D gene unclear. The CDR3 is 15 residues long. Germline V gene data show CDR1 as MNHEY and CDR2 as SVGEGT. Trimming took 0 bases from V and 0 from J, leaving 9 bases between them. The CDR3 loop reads CASSYSTASSYEQYF. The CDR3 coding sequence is TGTGCCAGCAGTTACTCGACGGCGAGCTCCTACGAGCAGTACTTC.

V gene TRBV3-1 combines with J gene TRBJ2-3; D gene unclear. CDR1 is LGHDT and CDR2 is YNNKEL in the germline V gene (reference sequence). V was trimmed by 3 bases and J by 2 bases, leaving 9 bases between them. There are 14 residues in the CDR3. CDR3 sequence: CASSHITDTDTQYF. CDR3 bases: TGTGCCAGCAGCCACATAACGGACACAGATACGCAGTATTTT.

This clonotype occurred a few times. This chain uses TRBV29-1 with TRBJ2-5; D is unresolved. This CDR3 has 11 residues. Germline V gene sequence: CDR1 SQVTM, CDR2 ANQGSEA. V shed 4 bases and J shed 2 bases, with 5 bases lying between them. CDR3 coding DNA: TGCAGCGTTGTGATTCAAGAGACCCAGTACTTC. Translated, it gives CSVVIQETQYF.

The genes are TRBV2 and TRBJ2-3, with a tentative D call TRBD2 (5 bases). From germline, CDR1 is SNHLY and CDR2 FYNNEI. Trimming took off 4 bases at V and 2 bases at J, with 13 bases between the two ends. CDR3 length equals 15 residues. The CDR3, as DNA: TGTGCCAGCAGTGCTAAAAGCGGAGTCACAGATACGCAGTATTTT. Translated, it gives CASSAKSGVTDTQYF.